The entry below gives a single T cell receptor (beta chain) sequence along with its context. Antigen unknown. This record belongs to a study of CD8 T cells in Susac syndrome. Study overall: Patients with Susac syndrome were therapy-naive, taking corticosteroids, with some also receiving intravenous immunoglobulin, or taking intravenous immunoglobulin alone at the time their blood was drawn.

Random hexamers were used to reverse transcribe roughly 0.5 to 1 ug of RNA. TCRdb analysed the immunoSEQ multiplex PCR reads with MiXCR anew, one entry per CDR3 protein. The sample holds under 200,000 distinct CDR3 sequences, approximately 95% seen once. The CDR3 loop spans 13 amino acids. Germline CDR1 is DFQATT and CDR2 is SNEGSKA (reference sequence). V dropped 0 bases and J dropped 5 bases, with 7 bases sitting between them. CD8+ and CD4+ T cells from blood underwent TCR beta sequencing. Negative isolation yielded the CD8+ and CD4+ T cells, while FACS enriched the TEMRA cells. Study findings and constraints: In total CD8+ repertoires, about 16 Susac-specific public clones were found, and CD8+ TEMRA repertoires had about five.

The chain carries TRBV20-1 and TRBJ2-2; no reliable D call. The TCR originated in a human donor with Susac syndrome. Sequencing was done on a sample of CD8+ T cells from PBMCs. CDR3 nucleotides: TGCAGTGCTAGAGACGTCGATACCGGGGAGCTGTTTTTT. This translates into CSARDVDTGELFF.